This T cell receptor (beta chain) was sequenced for a study of T cell clonotyping in hematopoietic cell transplantation. On the study more broadly: Cytoreduction preceded collection of pretransplant recipient samples. Study-wide points: Recipient TCR diversity dropped after transplant; expanded clonotypes rose from day 30 to 180.

The CDR3 covers 15 residues. Trimming pared 4 bases from V and 0 bases from J, leaving 7 bases between. Germline CDR1 and CDR2: SGHTA and FQGNSA. TCRdb keeps only in-frame clones here, not all; method: immunoSEQ multiplex PCR. The sample carries tens of thousands of clones, around 85% recorded once. Worth noting for this clone: Its antigen is still unknown.

Indicated time point: recipient sample about 28 days before transplant, after cytoreduction. Recipients were bled about 28 days pretransplant and at posttransplant days 30, 100, 180. The starting material was peripheral blood mononuclear cells, obtained before stem cell transplant. This sequence was found in a man aged 55 to 69 with acute myeloid leukemia. Some clones in this sample may be carry-over from other donors' samples. The rearrangement joins TRBV7-2 to TRBJ2-6; the D is unclear. The CDR3 DNA reads as TGTGCCAGCAGCTCCCCCGGCTCTGGGGCCAACGTCCTGACTTTC. Translation: CASSSPGSGANVLTF.